This record concerns one T cell receptor (beta chain) sequence. What it binds is unknown. ViraFEST used viral peptide pools to expand antigen-specific CD4+ T cells before sequencing. CD4+ T cells were isolated after 10 days of culture. None of the vaccinated had previously contracted SARS-CoV-2, and their nucleocapsid antibodies tested negative. Half-medium replacement with IL-2 medium occurred on days 3 and 7. Clones were sequenced by immunoSEQ multiplex PCR, and TCRdb holds only the in-frame ones, with some missing. The table has 35,000 to 40,000 clones, roughly 62% seen once; the top ten hold just under 15%. This entry belongs to a study of vaccination effects on CD4 cells after COVID-19. As for the study in general: Participants each got two BNT162b2 or mRNA-1273 vaccine doses. Study outcomes and limitations: The study found that only 1 of 255 vaccine-induced clones from healthy vaccinees cross-reacted with common cold coronaviruses.

CDR3 size: 15 residues. The germline CDR1 and CDR2 sequences are MNHEY and SVGEGT. The V end lost 2 bases, the J end lost 3 bases, and 14 bases lay between the germline ends. The sequence came from a human donor who received a COVID-19 vaccine. This chain joins TRBV6-2 or TRBV6-3 and TRBJ2-7; D gene unclear. The material was CD4+ T cells from PBMCs cultured with HCoV-OC43 spike peptides, obtained before COVID-19 vaccination. Subset defined: HCoV-OC43 spike overlapping peptide pool stimulation. CDR3 nucleotides: TGTGCCAGCAGTTACACCCACCCTGGTGGCTACGAGCAGTACTTC. It specifies CASSYTHPGGYEQYF.